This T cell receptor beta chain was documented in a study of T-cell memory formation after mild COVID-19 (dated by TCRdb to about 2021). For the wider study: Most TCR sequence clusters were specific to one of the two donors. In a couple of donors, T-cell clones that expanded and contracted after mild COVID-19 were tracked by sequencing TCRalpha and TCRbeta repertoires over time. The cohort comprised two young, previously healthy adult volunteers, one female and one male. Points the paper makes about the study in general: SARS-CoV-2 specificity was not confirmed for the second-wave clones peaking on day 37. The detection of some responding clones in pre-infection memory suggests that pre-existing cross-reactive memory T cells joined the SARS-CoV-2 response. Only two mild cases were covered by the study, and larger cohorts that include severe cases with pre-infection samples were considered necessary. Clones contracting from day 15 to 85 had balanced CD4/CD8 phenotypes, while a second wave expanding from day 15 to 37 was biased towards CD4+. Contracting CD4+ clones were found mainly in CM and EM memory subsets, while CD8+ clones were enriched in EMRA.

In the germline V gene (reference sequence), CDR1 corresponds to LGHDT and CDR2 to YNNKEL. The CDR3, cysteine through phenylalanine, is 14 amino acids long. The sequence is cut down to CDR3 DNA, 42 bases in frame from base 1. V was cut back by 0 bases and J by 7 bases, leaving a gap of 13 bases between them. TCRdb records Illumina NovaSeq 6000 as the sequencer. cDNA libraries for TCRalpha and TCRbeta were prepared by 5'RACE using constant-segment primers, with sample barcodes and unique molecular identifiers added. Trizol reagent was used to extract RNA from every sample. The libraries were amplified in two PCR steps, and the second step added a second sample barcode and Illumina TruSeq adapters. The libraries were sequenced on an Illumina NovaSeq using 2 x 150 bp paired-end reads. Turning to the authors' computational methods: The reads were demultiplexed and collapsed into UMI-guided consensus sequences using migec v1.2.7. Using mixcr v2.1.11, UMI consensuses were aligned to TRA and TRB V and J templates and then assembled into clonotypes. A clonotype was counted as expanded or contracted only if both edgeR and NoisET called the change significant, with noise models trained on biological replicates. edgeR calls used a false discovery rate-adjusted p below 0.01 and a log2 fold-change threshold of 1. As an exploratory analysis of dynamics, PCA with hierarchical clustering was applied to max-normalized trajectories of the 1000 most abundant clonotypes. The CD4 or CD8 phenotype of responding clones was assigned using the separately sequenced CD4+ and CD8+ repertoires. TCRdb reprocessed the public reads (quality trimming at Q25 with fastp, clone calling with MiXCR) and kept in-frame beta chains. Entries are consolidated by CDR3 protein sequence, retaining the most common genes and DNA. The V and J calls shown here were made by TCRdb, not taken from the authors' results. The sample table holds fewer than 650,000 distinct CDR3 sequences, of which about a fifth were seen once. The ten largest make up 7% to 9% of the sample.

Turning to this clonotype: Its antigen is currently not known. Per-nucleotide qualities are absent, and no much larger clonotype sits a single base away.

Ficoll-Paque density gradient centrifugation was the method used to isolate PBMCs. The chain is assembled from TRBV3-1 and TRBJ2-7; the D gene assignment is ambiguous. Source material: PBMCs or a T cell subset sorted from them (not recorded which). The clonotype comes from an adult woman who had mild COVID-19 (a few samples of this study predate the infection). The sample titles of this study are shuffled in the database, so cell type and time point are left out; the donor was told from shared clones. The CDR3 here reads CASSQESPRLEQYF. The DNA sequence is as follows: TGTGCCAGCAGCCAAGAATCCCCCCGACTGGAGCAGTACTTC.